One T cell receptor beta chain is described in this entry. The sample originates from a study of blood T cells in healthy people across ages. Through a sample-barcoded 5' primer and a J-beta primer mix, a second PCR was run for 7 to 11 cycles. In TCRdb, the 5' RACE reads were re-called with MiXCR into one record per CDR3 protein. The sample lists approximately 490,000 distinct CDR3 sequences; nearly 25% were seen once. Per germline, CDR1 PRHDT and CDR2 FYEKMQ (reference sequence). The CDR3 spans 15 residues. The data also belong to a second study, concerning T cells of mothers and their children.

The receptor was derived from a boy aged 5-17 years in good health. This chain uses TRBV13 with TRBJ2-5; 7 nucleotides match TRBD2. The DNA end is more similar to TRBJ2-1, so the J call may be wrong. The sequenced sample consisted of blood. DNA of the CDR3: TGTGCCAGCAGCTTAGCAGGACTAGCCTACAATGAGCAGTTCTTC. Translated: CASSLAGLAYNEQFF.